This T cell receptor (beta chain) is from a study of PD-1 blockade in classical Hodgkin lymphoma. TCRdb's table, derived via immunoSEQ multiplex PCR, lists solely in-frame clones and lacks some. The data contain approximately 30,000 clones, around three quarters of them singletons. This clone has more than one count but fewer than ten. Trimming pared 5 bases from V and 6 bases from J, leaving 13 bases between. This CDR3 has 13 residues. The germline V gene encodes CDR1 SGHTA and CDR2 FQGNSA. Time point given: cycle 4 day 1 (C4D1), after more than five weeks of nivolumab. All patients experienced relapse after autologous stem cell transplantation, and brentuximab vedotin exposure was variable.

This chain uses TRBV7-2 with TRBJ1-1; D is unresolved. The sequencing here drew on peripheral blood mononuclear cells (PBMCs), taken before the fourth cycle of nivolumab. The clonotype comes from a human donor with classical Hodgkin lymphoma. CDR3: CASSQAGFSEAFF. The CDR3 DNA reads TGTGCCAGCAGCCAGGCTGGGTTTTCTGAAGCTTTCTTT.